This T cell receptor (beta chain) was identified in a study of regulatory T cells in long-lasting Graves disease. General study results and limits: Having few samples may have compromised the accuracy.

The sample holds many counts of this clonotype. Antigen specificity is unknown. Documented time point: newly diagnosed GD, antithyroid drugs for less than 3 months. From RNA extracted from PBMCs, the TCR library was made. By American Thyroid Association guidelines, Graves' disease was diagnosed in the cohort. Library construction for TCR beta used iRepertoire HTBI primers and Arm-PCR of CDR3 regions. TCRdb processed the multiplex PCR reads anew with MiXCR; each CDR3 protein has one entry. The sample contains over 450,000 distinct CDR3 sequences, more than 10% of which appear only once. These data were also reused for a study on T cells in Graves' hyperthyroidism and ophthalmopathy. That investigation notes: Within blood appeared most thyroid clonotypes that had expanded above 0.001.

The sample was peripheral blood mononuclear cells (PBMCs), taken at new diagnosis, from a patient treated with antithyroid drugs. The origin of this receptor is a woman under 40 with Graves disease.

DNA for the CDR3: TGTGCCAGCAGGACTCGGACAGGGACGTGGAATGAGCAGTTCTTC. It codes for CASRTRTGTWNEQFF. The V call is TRBV12-3 or TRBV12-4, the J call TRBJ2-1; TRBD1 agrees at 8 bases. The CDR3 spans 15 residues. J lost 7 bases, V lost 6 bases, and 11 bases had no gene match.